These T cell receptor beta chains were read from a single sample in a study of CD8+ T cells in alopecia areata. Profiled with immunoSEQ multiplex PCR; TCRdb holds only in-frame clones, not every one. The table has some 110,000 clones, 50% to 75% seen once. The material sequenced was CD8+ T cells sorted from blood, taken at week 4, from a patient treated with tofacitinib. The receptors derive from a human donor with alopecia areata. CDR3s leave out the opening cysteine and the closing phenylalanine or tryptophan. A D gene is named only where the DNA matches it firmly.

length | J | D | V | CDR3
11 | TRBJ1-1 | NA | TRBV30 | AWSVLIEAEAF
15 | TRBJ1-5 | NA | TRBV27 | ASSLGVGGAGNQPQH
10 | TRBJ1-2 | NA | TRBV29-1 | SVEEARRGYT
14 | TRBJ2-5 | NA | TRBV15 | ATSRYTTVYQETQY
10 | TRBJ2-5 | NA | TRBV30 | AWEGVEETQY
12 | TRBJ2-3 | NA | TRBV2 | ASSETGGTDTQY
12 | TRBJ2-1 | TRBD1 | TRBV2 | AISGTGARDEQF
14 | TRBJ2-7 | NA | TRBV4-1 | ASSQGRDTPLYEQY
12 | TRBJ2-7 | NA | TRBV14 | ASSQVSPSYEQY
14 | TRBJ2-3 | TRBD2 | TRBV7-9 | ASSITSGGRTDTQY
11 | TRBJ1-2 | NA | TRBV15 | ATSGDGGRGYT
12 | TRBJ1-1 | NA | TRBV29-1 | SVEAGHLNTEAF
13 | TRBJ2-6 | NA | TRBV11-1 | ASSLDASGANVLT
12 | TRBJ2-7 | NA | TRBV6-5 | ASSYYKSSYEQY
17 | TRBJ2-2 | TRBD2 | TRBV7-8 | ASSPREELAGANTGELF
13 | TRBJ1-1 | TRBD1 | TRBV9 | ASSSIGTAYTEAF
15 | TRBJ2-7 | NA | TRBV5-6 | ASSLFLLAAVPYEQY
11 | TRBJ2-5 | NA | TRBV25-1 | ASSEFRTTGIY
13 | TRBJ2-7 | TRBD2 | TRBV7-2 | ASSLDPGGIYEQY
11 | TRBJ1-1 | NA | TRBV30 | ACEGFSNTEAF
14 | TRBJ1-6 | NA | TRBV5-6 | ASSFEEIQGDSPLH
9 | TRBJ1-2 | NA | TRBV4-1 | ASSQDYGYT
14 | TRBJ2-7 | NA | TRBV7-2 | ASSASGPGVAYEQY
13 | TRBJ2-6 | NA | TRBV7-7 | ASSLGPSGANVLT
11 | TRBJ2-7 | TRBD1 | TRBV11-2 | ASSSGQVYEQY
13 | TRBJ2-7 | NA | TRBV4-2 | ASSQGGAEGYEQY
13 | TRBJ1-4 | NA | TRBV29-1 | SAGDGTRTNEKLF
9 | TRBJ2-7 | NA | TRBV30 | AWGTVNEQY
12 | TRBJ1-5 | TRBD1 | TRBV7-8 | ASSPGTGLQPQH
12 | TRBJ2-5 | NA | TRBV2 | ASSSGPLQETQY
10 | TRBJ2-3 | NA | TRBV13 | ASSLTGGTQY
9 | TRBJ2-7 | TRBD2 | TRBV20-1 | STWGGYEQY
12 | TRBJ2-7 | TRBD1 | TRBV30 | AWSPGQGGVEQY
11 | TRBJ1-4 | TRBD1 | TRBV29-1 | SAGDSVNEKLF
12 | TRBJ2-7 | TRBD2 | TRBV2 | ASSFTSGSYEQY
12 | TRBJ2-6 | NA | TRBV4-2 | ASSQGGEIDVLT
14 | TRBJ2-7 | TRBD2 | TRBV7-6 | ASQVGEAGGPYEQY
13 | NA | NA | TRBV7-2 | ASSLTGGGDYEQY
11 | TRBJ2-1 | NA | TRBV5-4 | ASSSRGLSLPF
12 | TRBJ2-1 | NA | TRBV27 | ASSLSWGGNEQF
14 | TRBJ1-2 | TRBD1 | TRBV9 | ASSVGPGQGSYGYT
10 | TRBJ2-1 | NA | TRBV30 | AWSYSYNEQF
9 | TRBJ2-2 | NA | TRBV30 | AWTSPGELF
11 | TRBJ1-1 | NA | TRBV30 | AWSEHRNTEAF
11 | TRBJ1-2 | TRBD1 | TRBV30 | AWSGTGMRGYT
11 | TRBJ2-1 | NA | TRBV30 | AWSVGDDNEQF
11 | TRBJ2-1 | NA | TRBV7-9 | ASSFPLNNEQF
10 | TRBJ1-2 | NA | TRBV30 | AGWDGDYGYT
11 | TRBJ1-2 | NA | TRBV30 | AWREGNDMGYT